This TCR beta chain emerged from a study of patients and donors after allogeneic stem cell transplantation. This clonotype has more than one count but fewer than ten. TCRdb reprocessed the RT-PCR reads with MiXCR, giving one entry per CDR3 protein. In the table there are about a million distinct CDR3 sequences, about a sixth of which are singletons. Trimming cost V 1 base and J 0 bases, with 13 bases left between them. Per germline, CDR1 LGHNA and CDR2 YNFKEQ. The CDR3 is 16 residues long. The receptor was derived from a human donor who was either an allogeneic HSCT recipient or a stem cell or donor lymphocyte infusion donor (not recorded which). It is not recorded whose cells these are; they may come from a transplant donor. This chain links TRBV4-2 with TRBJ2-7, with D uncertain. The sample taken for sequencing was blood, either unsorted or a sorted T cell fraction (not recorded which). Here the CDR3 DNA reads TGTGCCAGCAGCCAAGTCGGCAAACAGAGCTCCTACGAGCAGTACTTC. Protein: CASSQVGKQSSYEQYF.